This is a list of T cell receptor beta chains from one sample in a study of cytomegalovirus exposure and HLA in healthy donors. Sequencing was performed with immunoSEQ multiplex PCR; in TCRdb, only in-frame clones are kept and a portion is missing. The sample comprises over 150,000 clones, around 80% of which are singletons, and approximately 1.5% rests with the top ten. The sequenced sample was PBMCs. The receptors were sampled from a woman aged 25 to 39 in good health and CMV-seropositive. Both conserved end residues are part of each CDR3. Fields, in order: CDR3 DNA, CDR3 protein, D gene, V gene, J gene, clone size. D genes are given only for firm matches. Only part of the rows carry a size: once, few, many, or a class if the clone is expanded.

CDR3nt: TGTGCCAGCAGTCTCCGGACAGGGGGCGGAAATGGCTACACCTTC; CDR3aa: CASSLRTGGGNGYTF; d_gene: TRBD1; v_gene: TRBV6-6; j_gene: TRBJ1-2; abundance: few
CDR3nt: TGTGCCAGCAGCAAGATGGGCAGGGGCACTGAAGCTTTCTTT; CDR3aa: CASSKMGRGTEAFF; d_gene: -; v_gene: TRBV21-1; j_gene: TRBJ1-1; abundance: -
CDR3nt: TGTGCCAGCAGCTTAGTTGTTGGACTCTCGAACACTGAAGCTTTCTTT; CDR3aa: CASSLVVGLSNTEAFF; d_gene: -; v_gene: TRBV11-3; j_gene: TRBJ1-1; abundance: -
CDR3nt: TGTGCCAGCCAAGATAGCGGGAGTCTCTACGAGCAGTACTTC; CDR3aa: CASQDSGSLYEQYF; d_gene: TRBD2; v_gene: TRBV28; j_gene: TRBJ2-7; abundance: -
CDR3nt: TGCGCCAGCAGTGAGTCGGGAGGGGTCGAGCAGTGCTTC; CDR3aa: CASSESGGVEQCF; d_gene: TRBD2; v_gene: TRBV10-1; j_gene: TRBJ2-7; abundance: once
CDR3nt: TGCGCCAGCAGCCGTGGCCTAGACTCCTACAATGAGCAGTTCTTC; CDR3aa: CASSRGLDSYNEQFF; d_gene: -; v_gene: TRBV4-1; j_gene: TRBJ2-1; abundance: -
CDR3nt: TGTGCCAGCAGTTTATCAGGAGGTCAGCCCCAGCATTTT; CDR3aa: CASSLSGGQPQHF; d_gene: -; v_gene: TRBV27; j_gene: TRBJ1-5; abundance: -
CDR3nt: TGTGCCACCGGGGGACTGCCTCCAGAGACCCAGTACTTC; CDR3aa: CATGGLPPETQYF; d_gene: -; v_gene: TRBV15; j_gene: TRBJ2-5; abundance: -
CDR3nt: TGTGCCAGCAGCGTAGGACTAGGAACGTTTGAGAACACCGGGGAGCTGTTTTTT; CDR3aa: CASSVGLGTFENTGELFF; d_gene: -; v_gene: TRBV9; j_gene: TRBJ2-2; abundance: -
CDR3nt: TGTGCCAGCAGCCTCGGGACTCCGCCCTACAATGAGCAGTTCTTC; CDR3aa: CASSLGTPPYNEQFF; d_gene: -; v_gene: TRBV7-2; j_gene: TRBJ2-1; abundance: -
CDR3nt: TGTGCCAGCAGTCCGTTACAGTCTAACTATGGCTACACCTTC; CDR3aa: CASSPLQSNYGYTF; d_gene: -; v_gene: TRBV28; j_gene: TRBJ1-2; abundance: -
CDR3nt: TGTGCCAGCTTTAACCTAGACTACGAGCAGTACTTC; CDR3aa: CASFNLDYEQYF; d_gene: -; v_gene: TRBV6-1; j_gene: TRBJ2-7; abundance: -
CDR3nt: TGTGCCAGCAGCGGGACTAGCGGAGGTGAGCAGTTCTTC; CDR3aa: CASSGTSGGEQFF; d_gene: TRBD2; v_gene: TRBV2; j_gene: TRBJ2-1; abundance: few
CDR3nt: TGTGCCAGCAGTTCGGCAGCGCCTACCTACGAGCAGTACTTC; CDR3aa: CASSSAAPTYEQYF; d_gene: -; v_gene: TRBV28; j_gene: TRBJ2-7; abundance: -
CDR3nt: TGTGCCAGCAGTGAAGAAACAGGGGTCACGGCGGGGCCCCAGCATTTT; CDR3aa: CASSEETGVTAGPQHF; d_gene: TRBD1; v_gene: TRBV6-1; j_gene: TRBJ1-5; abundance: -
CDR3nt: TGTGCCAGTAGTATAGGGCTAGCGGCGAACACCGGGGAGCTGTTTTTT; CDR3aa: CASSIGLAANTGELFF; d_gene: TRBD2; v_gene: TRBV19; j_gene: TRBJ2-2; abundance: -
CDR3nt: TGCAGCGTTGATCGCTCACAGGGTTGGAGCGAAGCTTTCTTT; CDR3aa: CSVDRSQGWSEAFF; d_gene: -; v_gene: TRBV29-1; j_gene: TRBJ1-1; abundance: -
CDR3nt: TGCGCCAGCAGCGAAGGGCGGGGTAGCAATCAGCCCCAGCATTTT; CDR3aa: CASSEGRGSNQPQHF; d_gene: -; v_gene: TRBV4-1; j_gene: TRBJ1-5; abundance: -
CDR3nt: TGTGCCAGCAGCGTAGAGGCCCAGCGGGGGATGAGCTCCTACAATGAGCAGTTCTTC; CDR3aa: CASSVEAQRGMSSYNEQFF; d_gene: TRBD2; v_gene: TRBV9; j_gene: TRBJ2-1; abundance: -
CDR3nt: TGTGCCAGCAGCTTAGTGACTAGCTCCTACGAGCAGTACTTC; CDR3aa: CASSLVTSSYEQYF; d_gene: -; v_gene: TRBV11-3; j_gene: TRBJ2-7; abundance: -
CDR3nt: TGTGCCAGCAGTGCACCCGGGACAGGGGTTTCTGGGGCCAACGTCCTGACTTTC; CDR3aa: CASSAPGTGVSGANVLTF; d_gene: TRBD1; v_gene: TRBV25-1; j_gene: TRBJ2-6; abundance: -
CDR3nt: TGTGCCAGCAGCCTTTCTAGGAATGAGCAGTTCTTC; CDR3aa: CASSLSRNEQFF; d_gene: -; v_gene: TRBV11-3; j_gene: TRBJ2-1; abundance: -
CDR3nt: TGCGCCAGCAGCCAACTCGGGACTGGCGAGCAGTACTTC; CDR3aa: CASSQLGTGEQYF; d_gene: -; v_gene: TRBV4-1; j_gene: TRBJ2-7; abundance: -
CDR3nt: TGCGCCAGCAGCTTTGATACGTCCGGGACCCAGTACTTC; CDR3aa: CASSFDTSGTQYF; d_gene: -; v_gene: TRBV5-1; j_gene: TRBJ2-5; abundance: -
CDR3nt: TGTGCCAGCAGCCACTCCTACGAGCAGTACTTC; CDR3aa: CASSHSYEQYF; d_gene: -; v_gene: TRBV7-2; j_gene: TRBJ2-7; abundance: -
CDR3nt: TGTGCCACCAGCAGAGATCTAGACAGGAGGATCACCGGGGAGCTGTTTTTT; CDR3aa: CATSRDLDRRITGELFF; d_gene: -; v_gene: TRBV15; j_gene: TRBJ2-2; abundance: few
CDR3nt: TGTGCCAGCACCCCAGGGGTCTTGGGCGAGCAGTACTTC; CDR3aa: CASTPGVLGEQYF; d_gene: -; v_gene: TRBV6-5; j_gene: TRBJ2-7; abundance: -
CDR3nt: TGTGCCATCACCCGGACAGGGGTGAACACTGAAGCTTTCTTT; CDR3aa: CAITRTGVNTEAFF; d_gene: TRBD1; v_gene: TRBV10-3; j_gene: TRBJ1-1; abundance: few
CDR3nt: TGTGCCAGCAGCTTATTGGCGGGAGGGCCCTACGAGCAGTACTTC; CDR3aa: CASSLLAGGPYEQYF; d_gene: TRBD2; v_gene: TRBV11-2; j_gene: TRBJ2-7; abundance: -
CDR3nt: TGCGCCAGCAGCTTGACTAGCGGGAGTAACAATGAGCAGTTCTTC; CDR3aa: CASSLTSGSNNEQFF; d_gene: TRBD2; v_gene: TRBV5-1; j_gene: TRBJ2-1; abundance: -
CDR3nt: TGCGCCAGCAGCTTGCCTAGCCTCCACAATGAGCAGTTCTTC; CDR3aa: CASSLPSLHNEQFF; d_gene: -; v_gene: TRBV5-1; j_gene: TRBJ2-1; abundance: -
CDR3nt: TGTGCCATCGGAGATGAAGCTTTCTTT; CDR3aa: CAIGDEAFF; d_gene: -; v_gene: TRBV25-1; j_gene: TRBJ1-1; abundance: once
CDR3nt: TGTGCCAGCAGCTTAGGGACAGGGGGCCTTGAAGCTTTCTTT; CDR3aa: CASSLGTGGLEAFF; d_gene: TRBD1; v_gene: TRBV5-4; j_gene: TRBJ1-1; abundance: few
CDR3nt: TGTGCCAGCTTCAGTAGGGGGCAATTTGACCACGAGCAGTACTTC; CDR3aa: CASFSRGQFDHEQYF; d_gene: TRBD1; v_gene: TRBV2; j_gene: TRBJ2-7; abundance: once
CDR3nt: TGTGCCAGCAGGCGGGGACAGCAGACGACTGAAGCTTTCTTT; CDR3aa: CASRRGQQTTEAFF; d_gene: TRBD1; v_gene: TRBV6-5; j_gene: TRBJ1-1; abundance: -
CDR3nt: TGTGCCTGGAGTGTATCCGTCGAGCAGTACTTC; CDR3aa: CAWSVSVEQYF; d_gene: -; v_gene: TRBV30; j_gene: TRBJ2-7; abundance: -
CDR3nt: TGTGCCAGCAGTAGGGGGTCGGAAATTGAAGCTTTCTTT; CDR3aa: CASSRGSEIEAFF; d_gene: -; v_gene: TRBV28; j_gene: TRBJ1-1; abundance: -
CDR3nt: TGTGCCACCAGCAGATACGGGGGACAGGGGGCCTACGAGCAGTACTTC; CDR3aa: CATSRYGGQGAYEQYF; d_gene: TRBD1; v_gene: TRBV15; j_gene: TRBJ2-7; abundance: -
CDR3nt: TGTGCCAGCAGCTTAGTCAACGAGCAGTACTTC; CDR3aa: CASSLVNEQYF; d_gene: -; v_gene: TRBV7-9; j_gene: TRBJ2-7; abundance: -
CDR3nt: TGTGCCAGCGGACCAGGGGGTGGAAACACCATATATTTT; CDR3aa: CASGPGGGNTIYF; d_gene: TRBD1; v_gene: TRBV7-7; j_gene: TRBJ1-3; abundance: once
CDR3nt: TGTGCCAGCACCTCCTCTCTTTACGGGAGCTACGAGCAGTACTTC; CDR3aa: CASTSSLYGSYEQYF; d_gene: -; v_gene: TRBV13; j_gene: TRBJ2-7; abundance: -
CDR3nt: TGTGCCAGCAGCATTAGACTAGCGGGAGAGGGGAATGAGCAGTTCTTC; CDR3aa: CASSIRLAGEGNEQFF; d_gene: TRBD2; v_gene: TRBV27; j_gene: TRBJ2-1; abundance: -
CDR3nt: TGTGCCAGCAGCCCCACTAGGGACAGGGGCACTGAAGCTTTCTTT; CDR3aa: CASSPTRDRGTEAFF; d_gene: TRBD1; v_gene: TRBV7-2; j_gene: TRBJ1-1; abundance: -
CDR3nt: TGTGCCGGAATACAGGGTTCTCTTACCTATGGCTACACCTTC; CDR3aa: CAGIQGSLTYGYTF; d_gene: -; v_gene: TRBV30; j_gene: TRBJ1-2; abundance: -
CDR3nt: TGTGCCAGCAGCTTAGCATCCCGTGTTCCTTCCAATGAGCAGTTCTTC; CDR3aa: CASSLASRVPSNEQFF; d_gene: -; v_gene: TRBV7-2; j_gene: TRBJ2-1; abundance: -
CDR3nt: TGTGCCAGCAGCCAAGATGCGGGGATCCCCGACTACGAGCAGTACTTC; CDR3aa: CASSQDAGIPDYEQYF; d_gene: -; v_gene: TRBV14; j_gene: TRBJ2-7; abundance: -
CDR3nt: TGCGCCAGCAGCCAAGCTAGCGGGAGTACCTACGAGCAGTACTTC; CDR3aa: CASSQASGSTYEQYF; d_gene: TRBD2; v_gene: TRBV4-1; j_gene: TRBJ2-7; abundance: -
CDR3nt: TGCGCCAGCAGCCAAGGCAGACAGGGGGCCCACGAGCAGTACTTC; CDR3aa: CASSQGRQGAHEQYF; d_gene: TRBD1; v_gene: TRBV4-1; j_gene: TRBJ2-7; abundance: once
CDR3nt: TGTGCCAGCAGCGTAGGTGGGTACGGGTACGAGCAGTACTTC; CDR3aa: CASSVGGYGYEQYF; d_gene: -; v_gene: TRBV9; j_gene: TRBJ2-7; abundance: -
CDR3nt: TGCGCCAGCAGCTTGTTTGGGCTTTCGAACACCGGGGAGCTGTTTTTT; CDR3aa: CASSLFGLSNTGELFF; d_gene: -; v_gene: TRBV5-1; j_gene: TRBJ2-2; abundance: once
CDR3nt: TGTGCCAGCCATACAGGGCCAACTCAGCCCCAGCATTTT; CDR3aa: CASHTGPTQPQHF; d_gene: -; v_gene: TRBV2; j_gene: TRBJ1-5; abundance: few
CDR3nt: TGCGCCAGCAGCCCCGAGACTAGCCTCAATGAGCAGTTCTTC; CDR3aa: CASSPETSLNEQFF; d_gene: TRBD2; v_gene: TRBV5-1; j_gene: TRBJ2-1; abundance: -
CDR3nt: TGTGCCAGCACTCGCCTAGCGGAAAGCTCCTACAATGAGCAGTTCTTC; CDR3aa: CASTRLAESSYNEQFF; d_gene: TRBD2; v_gene: TRBV27; j_gene: TRBJ2-1; abundance: once